This TCR beta chain was captured by sequencing in a study of tumor and adjacent non-tumor tissue in lung cancer. About the study: There were around 11 adenocarcinoma, a couple of squamous cell carcinoma and 1 small cell lung cancer cases. The study, taken as a whole, reports: Normal lung showed higher cumulative top 100 clone frequency than tumor. Significantly higher TCR diversity was found in tumor than normal lung.

Notes on this clonotype: What it binds is not known. Germline and junction disagree at one end, which may indicate a read error.

A modified ARM-PCR protocol with three rounds of nested PCR amplified TCRbeta. Via MiXCR, TCRdb re-called the multiplex PCR reads, giving one row per CDR3 protein. The sample gives about 200,000 distinct CDR3 sequences, about 76% of which show up once; roughly 24% is in the top ten. No cell sorting was done before RNA was extracted from the tissue. Germline loops: CDR1 PRHDT, CDR2 FYEKMQ (reference sequence). The CDR3 length is 11 residues. The sequence derives from a man aged 55 to 70 with non-small cell lung cancer. The chain has TRBV13 and TRBJ2-7; D is uncertain. Source material: lung tumor tissue. The DNA for the CDR3 is TGTGCCAGGAGCTCCCGCCACGAGCAGTACTTC. This sequence encodes CARSSRHEQYF. Variable domain in full (rest from reference TRBV13 and TRBJ2-7): AAGVIQSPRHLIKEKRETATLKCYPIPRHDTVYWYQQGPGQDPQFLISFYEKMQSDKGSIPDRFSAQQFSDYHSELNMSSLELGDSALYFCARSSRHEQYFGPGTRLTVT.